The clone carrying this T cell receptor beta chain was counted only a few times. The sample belongs to a study of control samples from healthy donors and cancer patients. Trimming stripped 1 base from V and 2 bases from J, with 3 bases between. Per the germline V gene, CDR1 is LGHDT and CDR2 is YNNKEL (reference sequence). The CDR3 has 13 residues. Assay: immunoSEQ multiplex PCR; the TCRdb copy retains only in-frame clones and omits some. The sample lists approximately 170,000 clones; 90% to 95% were seen once. The source of this sequence is a man aged 30 to 39 in good health. Sequencing used blood. The chain couples TRBV3-1 (or the pseudogene TRBV3-2) to TRBJ1-3; no firm D call. The CDR3 protein is CASSQVAGNTIYF. CDR3 sequence (DNA): TGTGCCAGCAGCCAAGTGGCTGGAAACACCATATATTTT.